A single sample is the source of the 18 T cell receptor beta chains below, sequenced in a study of blood T cell repertoires in COVID-19. TCRdb's copy holds only in-frame clones and misses some; the assay was immunoSEQ multiplex PCR. Here the sample spans some 150,000 clones, about 88% being singletons. The specimen was PBMCs or T cells enriched from blood (not recorded which). All receptors come from a human donor with acute COVID-19. The donor label of this sample is uncertain.

The chain employs TRBV5-1 and TRBJ2-6; D not certain. The CDR3 loop spans 14 amino acids. V was pared by 4 bases and J by 3 bases, with 8 bases between. From germline, CDR1 is SGHRS and CDR2 YFSETQ. This chain's CDR3 is CASSGSDGANVLTF. CDR3 nucleotide sequence: TGCGCCAGCAGCGGTTCAGATGGGGCCAACGTCCTGACTTTC.

This clone has a single count. This sequence joins TRBV18 and TRBJ2-7; weak D call: TRBD2 (7 bases). Germline-derived CDR1 and CDR2 are KGHSH and LQKENI. Trimming shortened V by 0 bases and J by 7 bases, and 13 bases separated the two germline ends. This CDR3 is 14 amino acids long. The CDR3 sequence: CASSPPTGRGEQYF. The CDR3 bases are TGTGCCAGCTCACCACCAACGGGGAGGGGGGAGCAGTACTTC.

The chain uses TRBV5-4 and TRBJ2-5; maybe TRBD1 (7 bases). V was clipped by 4 bases and J by 1 base, with 14 bases between them. This CDR3 contains 15 residues. The germline CDR1 and CDR2 sequences are SGHNT and YYREEE (reference sequence). In DNA, the CDR3 is TGTGCCAGCAGCGGGCGACAGGGACTCCAAGAGACCCAGTACTTC. Amino acid sequence: CASSGRQGLQETQYF.

The chain recombines TRBV27 with TRBJ1-1; 10 positions match TRBD1. The germline gives CDR1 MNHEY, CDR2 SMNVEV (reference sequence). There are 15 residues in the CDR3. J was trimmed by 6 bases and V by 5 bases; bases with no gene match: 9. The CDR3 nucleotides read TGTGCCAGCAGTCCCCGGACAGGGGGAGTAGCTGAAGCTTTCTTT. This translates into CASSPRTGGVAEAFF.

This clone appeared a few times. This rearrangement joins TRBV4-1 to TRBJ1-6; 7 nucleotides align to TRBD1. J gave up 10 bases and V 2 bases, and 2 bases lay outside the gene matches. This CDR3 is built from 13 residues. The germline gives CDR1 MGHRA, CDR2 YSYEKL. This CDR3 is CASSQNRGSPLHF. The CDR3 DNA sequence: TGCGCCAGCAGCCAAAACAGGGGCTCACCCCTCCACTTT.

The gene calls are TRBV25-1 and TRBJ1-1; 8 nucleotides agree with TRBD1. This CDR3 is 13 amino acids long. V lost 5 bases, J lost 6 bases, and 5 bases stayed unmatched. Per germline, CDR1 MGHDK and CDR2 SYGVNS. CDR3 nucleotide sequence: TGTGCCAGCAGTACGACAGGGGCCGCTGAAGCTTTCTTT. Translation: CASSTTGAAEAFF.

The V gene is TRBV4-2, the J gene TRBJ2-1; weak D call: TRBD2 (6 bases). The CDR3 is 16 residues long. Per germline, CDR1 LGHNA and CDR2 YNFKEQ. V lost 0 bases and J lost 0, with 9 bases in between. This CDR3 reads CASSQEAGRSYNEQFF. The CDR3 nucleotides are TGTGCCAGCAGCCAAGAGGCGGGACGCTCCTACAATGAGCAGTTCTTC.

The chain recombines TRBV11-2 with TRBJ1-1; D is undetermined. The CDR3 has 17 residues. CDR1 SGHAT and CDR2 FQNNGV come from the germline V gene. Trimming removed 2 bases from V and 4 bases from J, with 20 bases in between. CDR3 coding DNA: TGTGCCAGCAGCTTACCTTCATTAGGGAGGGAAGGCACTGAAGCTTTCTTT. As protein: CASSLPSLGREGTEAFF.

J is TRBJ2-5 and V is TRBV6-5; 12 positions match TRBD2. After removal of 4 bases from V and 5 bases from J, the junction contained 8 bases not matched to a gene. This CDR3 has 16 residues. CDR1 is MNHEY and CDR2 is SVGAGI in the germline V gene. Here the CDR3 DNA reads TGTGCCAGCAGTTCTCTAGCGGGGGGGACCTCGGAGACCCAGTACTTC. Its protein is CASSSLAGGTSETQYF.

The V and J genes are TRBV19 and TRBJ2-7; 7 nucleotides agree with TRBD1. Germline V CDR1 and CDR2: LNHDA, SQIVND (reference sequence). There are 14 residues in the CDR3. The junction had 8 bases not matched to a gene; V was cut back by 6 bases and J by 3 bases. Here the CDR3 DNA reads TGTGCCAGTAGCCTCTCGACAGGGATCTACGAGCAGTACTTC. Its protein is CASSLSTGIYEQYF. Together with reference TRBV19 and TRBJ2-7, the CDR3 gives the full variable domain: DGGITQSPKYLFRKEGQNVTLSCEQNLNHDAMYWYRQDPGQGLRLIYYSQIVNDFQKGDIAEGYSVSREKKESFPLTVTSAQKNPTAFYLCASSLSTGIYEQYFGPGTRLTVT.

This chain links TRBV9 with TRBJ2-2; 12 bases match TRBD2. Germline CDR1 is SGDLS and CDR2 is YYNGEE. Trimming cost V 3 bases and J 12 bases; bases outside gene matches: 9. CDR3 length: 15 amino acids. CDR3 region: CASSGGRLAGAQLFF. The CDR3, as DNA: TGTGCCAGCAGCGGGGGTAGACTAGCGGGGGCGCAGCTGTTTTTT. Together with reference TRBV9 and TRBJ2-2, the CDR3 gives the full variable domain: DSGVTQTPKHLITATGQRVTLRCSPRSGDLSVYWYQQSLDQGLQFLIQYYNGEERAKGNILERFSAQQFPDLHSELNLSSLELGDSALYFCASSGGRLAGAQLFFGEGSRLTVL.

The chain employs TRBV5-1 and TRBJ2-2, with 10 positions matching TRBD1. V was clipped by 7 bases and J by 0 bases; unmatched bases: 6. Germline CDR1 SGHRS, CDR2 YFSETQ. The CDR3 runs to 16 residues. The CDR3: CASGDRGPSNTGELFF. In DNA form, the CDR3 reads TGCGCCAGCGGGGACAGGGGCCCCTCGAACACCGGGGAGCTGTTTTTT.

V gene TRBV5-1 combines with J gene TRBJ1-1; D remains ambiguous. The V gene lost 2 bases and the J gene lost 10 bases, with 15 bases spanning the gap. The CDR3 is 13 residues long. The germline V gene encodes CDR1 SGHRS and CDR2 YFSETQ. The CDR3 DNA is TGCGCCAGCAGCTTTTCATCATCTGAGGGAGCTTTCTTT. This codes for CASSFSSSEGAFF.

The rearrangement links TRBV5-6 to TRBJ2-7; the match to TRBD1 covers 7 bases. Germline lookup yields CDR1 SGHDT and CDR2 YYEEEE. Trimming removed 4 bases from V and 6 bases from J; junction bases left unmatched: 7. This CDR3 region has 13 residues. In DNA, the CDR3 is TGTGCCAGCAGCCAGGGACAGTCCGCCGAGCAGTACTTC. Residues: CASSQGQSAEQYF. The variable domain in full, completed from reference TRBV5-6 and TRBJ2-7, reads DAGVTQSPTHLIKTRGQQVTLRCSPKSGHDTVSWYQQALGQGPQFIFQYYEEEERQRGNFPDRFSGHQFPNYSSELNVNALLLGDSALYLCASSQGQSAEQYFGPGTRLTVT.

The chain carries TRBV18 and TRBJ2-7, with 8 bases that match TRBD1. The CDR3 is 13 amino acids. Looked up from germline, CDR1 is KGHSH and CDR2 is LQKENI. After removal of 2 bases from V and 3 bases from J, the junction contained 0 bases not matched to a gene. The CDR3: CASSPGTGYEQYF. CDR3 nucleotide sequence: TGTGCCAGCTCACCAGGGACAGGCTACGAGCAGTACTTC.

This clone was observed once. V usage is TRBV28 and J usage is TRBJ1-4, with D maybe TRBD1 (6 bases). The CDR3 has 14 amino acids. Looked up from germline, CDR1 is MDHEN and CDR2 is SYDVKM. The V and J ends lost 4 bases and 4 bases respectively, with 10 bases between them. For the CDR3, the DNA is TGTGCCAGCAGTTGGACAGAGCTTAATGAAAAACTGTTTTTT. Protein sequence: CASSWTELNEKLFF.

This clone appeared a few times. V gene TRBV18 combines with J gene TRBJ2-7; D perhaps matches TRBD1 (5 bases). Germline values: CDR1 KGHSH, CDR2 LQKENI. The CDR3 extends over 16 amino acids. Trimming left V 3 bases short and J 3 bases short, with 18 bases between. The chain's CDR3 is CASSPASGMVGYEQYF. The CDR3 DNA reads as TGTGCCAGCTCACCCGCATCAGGGATGGTGGGCTACGAGCAGTACTTC.

The chain has TRBV7-9 and TRBJ1-5; TRBD1 agrees at 10 bases. The CDR3 extends over 17 amino acids. CDR1 is SEHNR and CDR2 is FQNEAQ in the germline V gene (reference sequence). After removal of 1 base from V and 4 bases from J, the junction contained 7 bases not matched to a gene. In nucleotides, the CDR3 is TGTGCCAGCAGCTTAGTGGGGACAGGGGTGGTGAATCAGCCCCAGCATTTT. Protein sequence: CASSLVGTGVVNQPQHF.